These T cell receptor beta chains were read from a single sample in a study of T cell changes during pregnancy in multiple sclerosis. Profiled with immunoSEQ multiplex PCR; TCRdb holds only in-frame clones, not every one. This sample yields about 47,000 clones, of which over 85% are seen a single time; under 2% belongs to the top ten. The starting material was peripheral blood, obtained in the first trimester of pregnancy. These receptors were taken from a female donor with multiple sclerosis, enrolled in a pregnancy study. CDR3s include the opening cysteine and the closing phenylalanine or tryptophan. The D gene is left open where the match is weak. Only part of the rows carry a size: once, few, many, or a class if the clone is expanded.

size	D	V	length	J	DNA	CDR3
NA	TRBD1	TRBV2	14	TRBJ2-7	TGTGCCAGCAGGGGACAGGGAGAATTCCACGAGCAGTACTTC	CASRGQGEFHEQYF
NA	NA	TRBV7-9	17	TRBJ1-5	TGTGCCAGCAGCTTAGAGGCAGGGTGGGATGGCAATCAGCCCCAGCATTTT	CASSLEAGWDGNQPQHF
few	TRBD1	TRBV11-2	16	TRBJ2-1	TGTGCCAGCAGCACGTACCGGGACAGACAATACAATGAGCAGTTCTTC	CASSTYRDRQYNEQFF
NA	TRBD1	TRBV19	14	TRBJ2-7	TGTGCCAGTAGCGCCGGGACAGGGCTATACGAGCAGTACTTC	CASSAGTGLYEQYF
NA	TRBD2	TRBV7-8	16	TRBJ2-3	TGTGCCAGCAGCTGGAGACTAGCGGGGGGGCAGGATACGCAGTATTTT	CASSWRLAGGQDTQYF
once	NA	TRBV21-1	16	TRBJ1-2	TGTGCCAGCAGCAAAGTGGAATGGACAGAGGACTATGGCTACACCTTC	CASSKVEWTEDYGYTF
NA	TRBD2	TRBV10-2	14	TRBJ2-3	TGCGCCAGCAGACGGGGGGTCGGGGCAGATACGCAGTATTTT	CASRRGVGADTQYF
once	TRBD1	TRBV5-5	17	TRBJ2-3	TGTGCCAGCAGCTTTGGGCCGGGACAGGGGAACACAGATACGCAGTATTTT	CASSFGPGQGNTDTQYF
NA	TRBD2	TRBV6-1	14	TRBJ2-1	TGTGCCAGCAGGTTAGCGGGGGGGGAGAATGAGCAGTTCTTC	CASRLAGGENEQFF
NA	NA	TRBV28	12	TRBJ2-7	TGTGCCAGCAGTTTTCAGAACTACGAGCAGTACTTC	CASSFQNYEQYF
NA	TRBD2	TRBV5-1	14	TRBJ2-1	TGCGCCAGCAGCCCGGGACTAGCGGGGGATGAGCAGTTCTTC	CASSPGLAGDEQFF
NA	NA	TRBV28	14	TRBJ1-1	TGTGCCAGCAGATCTACGGACGGGGTCGGTGAAGCTTTCTTT	CASRSTDGVGEAFF
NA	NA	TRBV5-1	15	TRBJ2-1	TGCGCCAGCAGCCTTCGGGGGTTTCTCTACAATGAGCAGTTCTTC	CASSLRGFLYNEQFF
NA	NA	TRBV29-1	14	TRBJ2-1	TGCAGCGTTGATTGGGGGCAGACCTACAATGAGCAGTTCTTC	CSVDWGQTYNEQFF
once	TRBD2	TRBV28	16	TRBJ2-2	TGTGCCACCTCCTCTAGCGGGGGGGTAAACACCGGGGAGCTGTTTTTT	CATSSSGGVNTGELFF
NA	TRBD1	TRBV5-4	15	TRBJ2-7	TGTGCCAGCAGCGGAGGCCCAGGGGGCTCCTACGAGCAGTACTTC	CASSGGPGGSYEQYF
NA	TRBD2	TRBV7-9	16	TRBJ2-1	TGTGCCAGCAGCTTAGCACTAGCGGGGGTCTACAATGAGCAGTTCTTC	CASSLALAGVYNEQFF
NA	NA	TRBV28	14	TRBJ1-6	TGTGCCAGCAGTTTAAACGGACTGAATTCACCCCTCCACTTT	CASSLNGLNSPLHF
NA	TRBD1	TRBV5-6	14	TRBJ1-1	TGTGCCAGCAGCTGGACAGGGCGTTGGACTGAAGCTTTCTTT	CASSWTGRWTEAFF
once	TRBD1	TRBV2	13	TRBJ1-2	TGTGCCAGCAGCGGGACAGGGGGTGTTGGCTACACCTTC	CASSGTGGVGYTF
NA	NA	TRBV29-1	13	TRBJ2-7	TGCAGCGCCGAGGGGCCCCGGGGGTACGAGCAGTACTTC	CSAEGPRGYEQYF
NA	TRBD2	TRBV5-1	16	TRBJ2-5	TGCGCCAGCAGCCCCTGGTTAGCGGGGGGGCAAGAGACCCAGTACTTC	CASSPWLAGGQETQYF
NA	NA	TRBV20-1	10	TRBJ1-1	TGCAGTGCTAGAGGGCCTGAAGCTTTCTTT	CSARGPEAFF
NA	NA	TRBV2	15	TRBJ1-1	TGTGCCAGCAACGGTCAGAGGGGGTTGAACACTGAAGCTTTCTTT	CASNGQRGLNTEAFF